This note documents a single T cell receptor (beta chain) sequence. What it recognizes is unknown. Newly diagnosed patients aged 18 to 65 had hyperthyroidism of under 2 months' duration. Patients were excluded for uncontrolled infection, other autoimmune disease, pregnancy or lactation. The germline V gene encodes CDR1 DFQATT and CDR2 SNEGSKA (reference sequence). The length of the CDR3 is 10 residues. Trimming pared 3 bases from V and 8 bases from J, leaving 5 bases between. The data stem from a study of T cells in Graves' hyperthyroidism and ophthalmopathy. General observations from the study: Blood samples included most of the expanded thyroid clonotypes exceeding 0.001.

Amplified TCR beta CDR3 regions derived from RNA transcripts. Using the HTBI primer set, a first-round RT-PCR was run on the TCR CDR3. Each CDR3 protein is one row after TCRdb ran MiXCR on the multiplex PCR reads. Of about 500,000 distinct CDR3 sequences listed, 13% to 15% are singletons. The chain is built from TRBV20-1 and TRBJ2-1; D not resolved. This receptor was obtained from a young woman with Graves' hyperthyroidism. Sequencing used blood. In DNA form, the CDR3 reads TGCAGTGCTAGGGCGGATGAGCAGTTCTTC. This gives the protein CSARADEQFF.